The text below deals with one T cell receptor beta chain. Its antigen is undetermined. The sample comes from a study of cytomegalovirus exposure and HLA in healthy donors. Study-level information: Genotyping showed about 80% of approximately 430 donors falling in the Caucasian-associated ancestry cluster.

Findings and caveats of the study: About 87% or about 30% of the time was how often most TCR beta V segments were productive, according to an earlier analysis. With later analysis, a missense DCLRE1C variant became linked to TCR beta V- and J-gene trimming. The study dropped some indistinguishable V segments, TRBV6-2 and TRBV6-3 among them.

Germline V gene lookup returns CDR1 SQVTM and CDR2 ANQGSEA. The CDR3 sequence is 14 residues long. V was pared by 7 bases and J by 2 bases, with 4 bases of the junction left unmatched. PCR amplification relied on 60 Vbeta primers (plus 13 Jbeta primers). TCRdb's copy holds only in-frame clones and misses some; the assay was immunoSEQ multiplex PCR. The table has approximately 88,000 clones, 60% to 85% seen once. Sequenced: PBMCs. The V and J genes are TRBV29-1 and TRBJ2-3; 12 nucleotides align to TRBD2. This sequence originates from a man younger than 35 in good health and CMV-seropositive. In DNA form, the CDR3 reads TGCAGCGCGAGACTAGCGGGAGTCACAGATACGCAGTATTTT. It specifies CSARLAGVTDTQYF.